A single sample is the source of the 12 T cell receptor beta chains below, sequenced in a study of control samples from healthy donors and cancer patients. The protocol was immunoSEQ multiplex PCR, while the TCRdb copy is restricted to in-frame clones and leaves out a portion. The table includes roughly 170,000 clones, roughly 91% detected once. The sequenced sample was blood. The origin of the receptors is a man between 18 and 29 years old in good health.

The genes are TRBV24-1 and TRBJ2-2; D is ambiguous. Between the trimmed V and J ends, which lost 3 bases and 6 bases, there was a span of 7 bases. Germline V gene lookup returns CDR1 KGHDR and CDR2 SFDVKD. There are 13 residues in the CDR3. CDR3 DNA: TGTGCCACCAGTGATCGACGAGCCGGGGAGCTGTTTTTT. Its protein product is CATSDRRAGELFF.

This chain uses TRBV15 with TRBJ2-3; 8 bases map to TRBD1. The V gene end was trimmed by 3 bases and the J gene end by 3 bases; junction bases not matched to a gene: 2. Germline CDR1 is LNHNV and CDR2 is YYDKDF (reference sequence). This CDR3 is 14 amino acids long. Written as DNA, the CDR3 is TGTGCCACCAGCAGGCGACAGGGGACAGATACGCAGTATTTT. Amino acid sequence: CATSRRQGTDTQYF.

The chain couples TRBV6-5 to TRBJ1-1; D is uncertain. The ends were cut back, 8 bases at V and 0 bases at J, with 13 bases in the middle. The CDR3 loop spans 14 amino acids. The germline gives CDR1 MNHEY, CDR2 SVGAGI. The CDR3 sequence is CASQRAVMNTEAFF. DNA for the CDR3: TGTGCCAGCCAAAGGGCCGTAATGAACACTGAAGCTTTCTTT.

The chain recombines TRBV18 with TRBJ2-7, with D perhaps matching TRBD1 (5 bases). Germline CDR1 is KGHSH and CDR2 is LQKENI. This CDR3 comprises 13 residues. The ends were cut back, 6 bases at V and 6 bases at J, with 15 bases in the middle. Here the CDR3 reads CASSPDDSREQYF. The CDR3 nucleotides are TGTGCCAGCTCCCCTGACGACAGTCGCGAGCAGTACTTC.

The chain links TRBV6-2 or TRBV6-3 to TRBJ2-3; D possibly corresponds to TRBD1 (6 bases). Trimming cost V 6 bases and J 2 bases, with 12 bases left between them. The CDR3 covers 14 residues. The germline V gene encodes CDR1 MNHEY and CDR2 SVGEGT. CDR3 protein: CASSLTGTTDTQYF. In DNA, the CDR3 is TGTGCCAGCAGCCTAACAGGGACCACAGATACGCAGTATTTT.

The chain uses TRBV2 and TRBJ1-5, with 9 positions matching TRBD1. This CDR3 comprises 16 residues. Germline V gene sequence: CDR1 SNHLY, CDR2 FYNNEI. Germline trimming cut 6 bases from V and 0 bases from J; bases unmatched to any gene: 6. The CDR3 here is CASRGGTGYSNQPQHF. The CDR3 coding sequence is TGTGCCAGCAGGGGGGGGACAGGGTATAGCAATCAGCCCCAGCATTTT.

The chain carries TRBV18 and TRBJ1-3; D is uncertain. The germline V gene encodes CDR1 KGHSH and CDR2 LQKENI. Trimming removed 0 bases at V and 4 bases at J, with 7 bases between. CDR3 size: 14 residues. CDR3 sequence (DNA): TGTGCCAGCTCACCACCGGGGTCAGGAAACACCATATATTTT. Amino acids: CASSPPGSGNTIYF.

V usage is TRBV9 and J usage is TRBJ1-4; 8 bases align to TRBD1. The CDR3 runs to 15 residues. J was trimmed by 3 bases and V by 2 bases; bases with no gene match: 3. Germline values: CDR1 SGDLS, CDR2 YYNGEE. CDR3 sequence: CASSVGQGANEKLFF. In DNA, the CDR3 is TGTGCCAGCAGCGTCGGACAGGGTGCTAATGAAAAACTGTTTTTT.

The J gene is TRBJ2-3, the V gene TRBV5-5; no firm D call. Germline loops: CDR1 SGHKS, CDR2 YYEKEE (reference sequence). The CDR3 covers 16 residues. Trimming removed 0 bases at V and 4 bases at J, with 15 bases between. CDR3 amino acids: CASSLGGLEKADTQYF. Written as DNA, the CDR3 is TGTGCCAGCAGCTTGGGGGGTCTCGAGAAGGCAGATACGCAGTATTTT.

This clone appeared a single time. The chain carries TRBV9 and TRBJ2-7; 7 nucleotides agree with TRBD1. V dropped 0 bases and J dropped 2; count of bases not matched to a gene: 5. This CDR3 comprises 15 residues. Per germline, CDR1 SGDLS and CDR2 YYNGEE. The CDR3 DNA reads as TGTGCCAGCAGCGTAGATGTAGGGGGCCCCTACGAGCAGTACTTC. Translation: CASSVDVGGPYEQYF.

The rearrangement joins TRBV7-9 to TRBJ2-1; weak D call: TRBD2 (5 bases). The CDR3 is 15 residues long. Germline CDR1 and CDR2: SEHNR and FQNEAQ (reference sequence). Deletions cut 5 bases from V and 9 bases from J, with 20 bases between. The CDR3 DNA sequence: TGTGCCAGCAGCCCCCCCTCCGGGGAAATGAGTGAGCAGTTCTTC. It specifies CASSPPSGEMSEQFF. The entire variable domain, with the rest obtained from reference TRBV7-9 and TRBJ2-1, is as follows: DTGVSQNPRHKITKRGQNVTFRCDPISEHNRLYWYRQTLGQGPEFLTYFQNEAQLEKSRLLSDRFSAERPKGSFSTLEIQRTEQGDSAMYLCASSPPSGEMSEQFFGPGTRLTVL.

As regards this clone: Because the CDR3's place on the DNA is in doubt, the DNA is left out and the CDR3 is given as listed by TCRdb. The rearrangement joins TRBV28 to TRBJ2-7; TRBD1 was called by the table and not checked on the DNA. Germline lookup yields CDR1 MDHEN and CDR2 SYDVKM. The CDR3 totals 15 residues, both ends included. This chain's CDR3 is CASSSSGQGEGEQYF.